Listed below are T cell receptor beta chains from one sample, sequenced in a study of blood T cell repertoires in COVID-19. Clones were read by immunoSEQ multiplex PCR, and TCRdb kept only the in-frame ones, dropping some. The data contain about 230,000 clones, 85% to 90% of them singletons. Source material: PBMCs or T cells enriched from blood (not recorded which). The receptors were gathered from a man aged 18 to 30 who had recovered from COVID-19. The CDR3 runs from the conserved cysteine through the conserved F or W. Fields, in order: D gene, V gene, J gene, clone size, CDR3 protein, CDR3 DNA. D genes are given only for firm matches. Expanded clones get a size class; other rows say once, few or many, or leave the size out.

>.|TRBV11-3|TRBJ2-7|.
CASRFGGSAYEQYF
TGTGCCAGCAGGTTCGGAGGGAGTGCCTACGAGCAGTACTTC
>.|TRBV10-3|TRBJ2-7|.
CAISESMGGSYEQYF
TGTGCCATCAGTGAGTCGATGGGAGGCTCCTACGAGCAGTACTTC
>.|TRBV19|TRBJ2-1|.
CASSISGSSYNEQFF
TGTGCCAGTAGTATCAGCGGTAGCTCCTACAATGAGCAGTTCTTC
>TRBD2|TRBV7-6|TRBJ2-2|.
CASSLDWSSGSSGELFF
TGTGCCAGCAGCTTAGACTGGAGTAGCGGGAGTTCCGGGGAGCTGTTTTTT
>TRBD1|TRBV5-1|TRBJ1-5|.
CASSRTPLGQGGNQPQHF
TGCGCCAGCAGCCGAACGCCGTTAGGACAGGGGGGCAATCAGCCCCAGCATTTT
>TRBD1|TRBV5-8|TRBJ1-2|.
CASIGRGRGYGYTF
TGTGCCAGCATAGGCAGGGGGCGCGGCTATGGCTACACCTTC
>TRBD2|TRBV3-1/TRBV3-2|TRBJ2-7|.
CASSQDLLAGLYEQYF
TGTGCCAGCAGCCAAGATCTACTAGCGGGGCTTTACGAGCAGTACTTC
>TRBD2|TRBV10-3|TRBJ2-2|.
CAISETSGNTGELFF
TGTGCCATCAGTGAGACTAGCGGTAACACCGGGGAGCTGTTTTTT
>TRBD2|TRBV10-3|TRBJ2-1|once
CAITHGTSVSNEQFF
TGTGCCATCACCCACGGGACTAGCGTCTCCAATGAGCAGTTCTTC
>TRBD1|TRBV2|TRBJ1-2|once
CAATGTRGAYGYTF
TGTGCCGCTACGGGGACCAGGGGGGCCTATGGCTACACCTTC
>TRBD2|TRBV5-6|TRBJ2-1|once
CASSLLAGGHNEQFF
TGTGCCAGCAGCTTATTAGCGGGGGGCCACAATGAGCAGTTCTTC
>.|TRBV28|TRBJ1-2|.
CASGTLWRQGKRDYDGYTF
TGTGCCAGCGGAACCCTTTGGCGGCAGGGTAAAAGGGACTATGATGGCTACACCTTC
>.|TRBV19|TRBJ2-1|.
CASSVSSSFYNEQFF
TGTGCCAGTAGTGTTAGCAGCAGCTTCTACAATGAGCAGTTCTTC
>.|TRBV18|TRBJ1-1|.
CASSPDTAEAFF
TGTGCCAGCTCACCAGACACCGCTGAAGCTTTCTTT
>.|TRBV7-9|TRBJ1-2|.
CASSLGGTLHGYTF
TGTGCCAGCAGCTTAGGAGGCACATTACATGGCTACACCTTC
>.|TRBV12-3/TRBV12-4|TRBJ1-3|once
CASSRGNTIYF
TGTGCCAGCAGTCGGGGAAACACCATATATTTT
>.|TRBV27|TRBJ1-2|.
CASTDRGGVGYTF
TGTGCCAGCACTGATCGGGGGGGAGTCGGCTACACCTTC
>.|TRBV18|TRBJ2-5|.
CASSPTGGTGEETQYF
TGTGCCAGCTCACCCACCGGGGGCACAGGGGAAGAGACCCAGTACTTC
>TRBD1|TRBV6-5|TRBJ2-1|few
CASSRRQGSYNEQFF
TGTGCCAGCAGCCGAAGACAGGGCTCCTACAATGAGCAGTTCTTC
>.|TRBV28|TRBJ1-5|.
CASSLGGGNQPQHF
TGTGCCAGCAGTTTAGGTGGGGGGAATCAGCCCCAGCATTTT